Given below is one T cell receptor beta chain in context. Its antigen is unidentified. This may be a read error: a much more frequent sequence differs by one nucleotide. This entry comes from a study of T-cell memory formation after mild COVID-19. Findings and limits, study-wide: Later expanders leaned CD4+, whereas clones that contracted between day 15 and 85 were balanced CD4/CD8. Contracting clones localized mainly to CM and EM when CD4+ and mainly to EMRA when CD8+.

It was 5'RACE with constant-segment primers that produced the TCR alpha and TCR beta cDNA libraries, which carried sample barcodes and UMIs. TCRdb re-derived calls from the 5' RACE reads in MiXCR, one entry per CDR3 protein. The table includes around 400,000 distinct CDR3 sequences, approximately 24% detected once. CDR3 length equals 13 residues. Germline CDR1 and CDR2: SGHNT and YENEEA. Trimming pared 4 bases from V and 6 bases from J, leaving 12 bases between. The chain uses TRBV11-3 and TRBJ1-2, with D unresolved. This receptor was obtained from an adult woman who had mild COVID-19 (a few samples of this study predate the infection). Cell type and time point are not known. Sequenced sample: PBMCs or a T cell subset sorted from them (not recorded which). The CDR3 loop is CASSYKALDGYTF. The CDR3 DNA follows: TGTGCCAGCAGCTACAAGGCCCTCGATGGCTACACCTTC. Full variable domain (rest looked up from reference TRBV11-3 and TRBJ1-2): EAGVVQSPRYKIIEKKQPVAFWCNPISGHNTLYWYLQNLGQGPELLIRYENEEAVDDSQLPKDRFSAERLKGVDSTLKIQPAELGDSAVYLCASSYKALDGYTFGSGTRLTVV.